Each of the 21 T cell receptor beta chains below was sequenced from the same sample in a study of T cell responses to AZD1222 COVID-19 vaccine. The assay was immunoSEQ multiplex PCR, and TCRdb's table has in-frame clones only and misses some. The data hold some 140,000 clones, with roughly 90% observed a single time. Here the sequenced sample was peripheral blood, taken on day 0 of AZD1222 vaccination. All receptors come from an adult in good health.

The chain uses TRBV14 and TRBJ2-7, with D possibly called TRBD1 or TRBD2 (6 bases each). Per germline, CDR1 SGHDN and CDR2 FVKESK. This CDR3 is built from 16 residues. V gave up 0 bases and J gave up 4 bases, with 16 bases separating them. Here the CDR3 DNA reads TGTGCCAGCAGCCAAGATCTGGGTGGGGGGCAGTACGAGCAGTACTTC. Translated, it gives CASSQDLGGGQYEQYF.

This chain joins TRBV4-3 and TRBJ1-4; a possible D gene is TRBD1 (5 bases). The V gene lost 4 bases and the J gene lost 7 bases, with 19 bases spanning the gap. The CDR3 runs 16 residues. Germline CDR1 LGHNA, CDR2 YSLEER. The CDR3 DNA sequence: TGCGCCAGCAGCCCCCGCGGCAGGGATAAATTTGAAAAACTGTTTTTT. It encodes CASSPRGRDKFEKLFF.

The chain joins TRBV5-4 to TRBJ1-6; 11 bases agree with TRBD1. CDR1 is SGHNT and CDR2 is YYREEE in the germline V gene (reference sequence). With V trimmed by 4 bases and J by 6 bases, 3 bases remained unmatched. The CDR3 runs 15 residues. In DNA form, the CDR3 reads TGTGCCAGCAGCCAGGGACAGGGGGGTAATTCACCCCTCCACTTT. It encodes CASSQGQGGNSPLHF.

This clone was picked up a small number of times. The chain employs TRBV9 and TRBJ1-1, with 10 bases fitting TRBD1. CDR3 length: 17 residues. J was trimmed by 1 base and V by 0 bases; bases with no gene match: 6. Germline CDR1 reads SGDLS; CDR2 reads YYNGEE. CDR3 in DNA: TGTGCCAGCAGCGTAGGTGACAGGGGGCGCGGGAACACTGAAGCTTTCTTT. Translating it yields CASSVGDRGRGNTEAFF.

This CDR3 is CASRFQGARGYTF. Written as DNA, the CDR3 is TGCGCCAGCAGGTTTCAGGGGGCAAGGGGCTACACCTTC. This rearrangement joins TRBV5-1 to TRBJ1-2; 8 nucleotides line up with TRBD1. J lost 8 bases, V lost 5 bases, and 8 bases had no gene match. Germline values: CDR1 SGHRS, CDR2 YFSETQ. The CDR3 spans 13 residues.

This chain links TRBV18 with TRBJ2-7; D is perhaps TRBD2 (6 bases). Trimming took 5 bases from V and 5 from J, leaving 19 bases between them. CDR3 length equals 15 residues. The germline V gene has CDR1 KGHSH and CDR2 LQKENI. CDR3 sequence: CASSSNPGTGDEQYF. CDR3 coding DNA: TGTGCCAGCTCATCGAACCCCGGGACTGGCGACGAGCAGTACTTC.

The rearrangement links TRBV6-2 or TRBV6-3 to TRBJ2-5, with D uncertain. The V and J ends lost 4 bases and 0 bases respectively, with 15 bases between them. The CDR3 covers 16 residues. CDR1 MNHEY and CDR2 SVGEGT come from the germline V gene. The CDR3 loop reads CASSLTPDSYQETQYF. The CDR3 DNA sequence: TGTGCCAGCAGTTTAACTCCCGACTCGTACCAAGAGACCCAGTACTTC.

The V call is TRBV16, the J call TRBJ1-5; D is possibly TRBD1 (5 bases). The V gene lost 4 bases and the J gene lost 6 bases, with 16 bases spanning the gap. Germline values: CDR1 KGHSY, CDR2 FQNENV. This CDR3 is 15 amino acids long. CDR3 DNA: TGTGCCAGCAGCCGGTCGGGCAGGGTAAGTCAGCCCCAGCATTTT. The encoded protein is CASSRSGRVSQPQHF.

This chain uses TRBV30 with TRBJ1-2, with D possibly being TRBD1 (5 bases). The CDR3 totals 15 residues. Germline V CDR1 and CDR2: GTSNPN, SVGIG (reference sequence). Trimming shortened V by 1 base and J by 4 bases, and 16 bases separated the two germline ends. DNA for the CDR3: TGTGCCTGGAGTGAACTGGGGGACCCCGCCTATGGCTACACCTTC. Residues: CAWSELGDPAYGYTF.

The chain couples TRBV6-5 to TRBJ1-3; D may be TRBD1 (6 bases). Germline assignment: CDR1 MNHEY and CDR2 SVGAGI. The germline V and J ends were trimmed by 6 bases and 4 bases, with 16 bases remaining between them. The CDR3 totals 15 residues. The CDR3 loop reads CASRDIQGGGNTIYF. The CDR3 bases are TGTGCCAGCAGAGACATACAGGGAGGCGGAAACACCATATATTTT.

In its sample, this clone was seen once. V is TRBV5-1 and J is TRBJ1-4; no definite D call. Trimming removed 5 bases at V and 5 bases at J, with 7 bases between. The germline V gene encodes CDR1 SGHRS and CDR2 YFSETQ. The CDR3 consists of 12 residues. The CDR3 DNA reads as TGCGCCAGCAGTCGATCAAATGAAAAACTGTTTTTT. Translated, it gives CASSRSNEKLFF.

The J gene is TRBJ2-1, the V gene TRBV7-3; D not certain. This CDR3 region has 13 residues. The ends were cut back, 2 bases at V and 9 bases at J, with 11 bases in the middle. Germline V lookup: CDR1 SGHTA, CDR2 FQGTGA. The CDR3 is CASSLDRVSEQFF. The CDR3, as DNA: TGTGCCAGCAGCTTAGACCGGGTTTCTGAGCAGTTCTTC.

J is TRBJ2-5 and V is TRBV4-1; D might be TRBD1 (6 bases). In germline, CDR1 is MGHRA, CDR2 YSYEKL. The CDR3 has 17 residues. V was cut by 0 bases and J by 2 bases, with 16 bases left in between. DNA of the CDR3: TGCGCCAGCAGCCAAGAGGGGGCACCCGTTGTTCAAGAGACCCAGTACTTC. Its translation: CASSQEGAPVVQETQYF.

The V and J genes are TRBV7-2 and TRBJ1-4, with D possibly matching TRBD1 (6 bases). Germline V gene lookup returns CDR1 SGHTA and CDR2 FQGNSA. The V end lost 2 bases, the J end lost 7 bases, and 17 bases lay between the germline ends. CDR3 size: 16 residues. The CDR3 nucleotides read TGTGCCAGCAGCTTACGACGGGCAGGGGCTACTGAAAAACTGTTTTTT. Protein product: CASSLRRAGATEKLFF. Combining the CDR3 with reference TRBV7-2 and TRBJ1-4 gives the whole variable domain GAGVSQSPSNKVTEKGKDVELRCDPISGHTALYWYRQSLGQGLEFLIYFQGNSAPDKSGLPSDRFSAERTGGSVSTLTIQRTQQEDSAVYLCASSLRRAGATEKLFFGSGTQLSVL.

J is TRBJ2-1 and V is TRBV3-1 (or the pseudogene TRBV3-2); 7 nucleotides align to TRBD1. V was pared by 0 bases and J by 10 bases, with 21 bases of the junction left unmatched. Germline V gives CDR1 LGHDT, CDR2 YNNKEL (reference sequence). This CDR3 is built from 19 residues. CDR3 sequence: CASSQEVKSTGWFVREQFF. CDR3 sequence (DNA): TGTGCCAGCAGCCAAGAGGTAAAGTCGACAGGGTGGTTTGTTCGGGAGCAGTTCTTC.

The rearrangement uses TRBV6-4 and TRBJ1-6; possible D gene TRBD1, 5 bases. CDR1 MRHNA and CDR2 SNTAGT come from the germline V gene. Trimming cost V 6 bases and J 6 bases, with 12 bases left between them. The length of the CDR3 is 14 residues. In DNA, the CDR3 is TGTGCCAGCAGCCAGGGCCTGTCTAATTCACCCCTCCACTTT. Protein sequence: CASSQGLSNSPLHF.

This chain joins TRBV2 and TRBJ1-3; D not resolved. V was clipped by 4 bases and J by 5 bases, with 12 bases between them. The V gene's germline CDR1 is SNHLY and CDR2 FYNNEI. This CDR3 region has 14 residues. The CDR3 region is CASSVEGRRNTIYF. The CDR3 coding sequence is TGTGCCAGCAGTGTTGAAGGCAGGAGAAACACCATATATTTT.

This chain links TRBV5-4 with TRBJ2-7, with D possibly matching TRBD2 (5 bases). Per germline, CDR1 SGHNT and CDR2 YYREEE (reference sequence). V dropped 5 bases and J dropped 0 bases, with 15 bases sitting between them. This CDR3 is 15 amino acids long. CDR3 residues: CASSVGAGSSYEQYF. For the CDR3, the DNA is TGTGCCAGCAGTGTTGGTGCTGGGAGCTCCTACGAGCAGTACTTC.

This clone appeared a single time. The chain employs TRBV6-5 and TRBJ1-5, with D possibly TRBD1 on 5 matching bases. V gave up 8 bases and J gave up 1 base, with 9 bases separating them. From germline, CDR1 is MNHEY and CDR2 SVGAGI. CDR3 length: 13 amino acids. The CDR3 DNA sequence: TGTGCCAGCGGGGGAGGGAGCAATCAGCCCCAGCATTTT. Amino acid sequence: CASGGGSNQPQHF.

This clone has only a few counts. V is TRBV5-1 and J is TRBJ1-2; possibly TRBD1 for D (6 bases). The length of the CDR3 is 12 residues. Trimming left V 4 bases short and J 7 bases short, with 11 bases between. Germline CDR1 and CDR2: SGHRS and YFSETQ. In nucleotides, the CDR3 is TGCGCCAGCAGCCCGGGGACAAGTGGCTACACCTTC. It is translated as CASSPGTSGYTF. Based on the CDR3 plus reference TRBV5-1 and TRBJ1-2, the full variable domain is KAGVTQTPRYLIKTRGQQVTLSCSPISGHRSVSWYQQTPGQGLQFLFEYFSETQRNKGNFPGRFSGRQFSNSRSEMNVSTLELGDSALYLCASSPGTSGYTFGSGTRLTVV.

The chain combines TRBV11-3 with TRBJ2-1; D is unclear. CDR1 is SGHNT, CDR2 YENEEA, per germline. The CDR3 contains 13 residues. V was trimmed by 1 base and J by 6 bases, leaving 7 bases between them. Written as DNA, the CDR3 is TGTGCCAGCAGCTTAGGGGCAGGCAATGAGCAGTTCTTC. Protein: CASSLGAGNEQFF.